This is a list of T cell receptor beta chains from one sample in a study of blood T cell repertoires in COVID-19. This table comes from immunoSEQ multiplex PCR, and its TCRdb copy is limited to in-frame clones, with some not included. The sample has roughly 250,000 clones; approximately 85% are singletons. Material for sequencing was PBMCs or T cells enriched from blood (not recorded which). The receptor source for this set is a woman between 45 and 65 years old who had recovered from COVID-19. Both conserved end residues are part of each CDR3. The D gene is left open where the match is weak. For some rows the clone size is stated as once, few or many, or as a class when expanded; others skip it.

CASSLFRGLGETQYF	TRBJ2-5	TRBV5-6	.	15	TRBD1
CASSLTDTYEQYF	TRBJ2-7	TRBV27	.	13	.
CASSSLEGSIYEQYF	TRBJ2-7	TRBV6-6	few	15	.
CASSLSRGGETQYF	TRBJ2-5	TRBV7-2	.	14	.
CASSKARASGNTIYF	TRBJ1-3	TRBV19	.	15	.
CASSLGLGVQGYTF	TRBJ1-2	TRBV11-2	.	14	.
CASSSTQYTGELFF	TRBJ2-2	TRBV11-1	.	14	.
CASSADRRTQETQYF	TRBJ2-5	TRBV7-9	.	15	.
CASSLALVYEQYF	TRBJ2-7	TRBV12-1	.	13	.
CAWKKGNGYFEQYF	TRBJ2-7	TRBV30	.	14	.
CASSMGRGNSYNEQFF	TRBJ2-1	TRBV19	.	16	.
CASSRTVDLTDTQYF	TRBJ2-3	TRBV5-1	.	15	.
CASSVGLAGAAETQYF	TRBJ2-5	TRBV11-3	.	16	TRBD2
CATSRRAGGKETQYF	TRBJ2-5	TRBV24-1	.	15	TRBD2
CASSKRDSAGLAGRTYEQYF	TRBJ2-7	TRBV5-1	.	20	TRBD2
CASSAPSSTDTQYF	TRBJ2-3	TRBV9	.	14	.
CASISQGRGRNYEQYF	TRBJ2-7	TRBV28	.	16	.
CASSLGEGTSMFF	TRBJ2-1	TRBV7-9	.	13	TRBD2
CASRRTGLAGPNEQFF	TRBJ2-1	TRBV4-1	once	16	TRBD2
CASSKDSGSPLHF	TRBJ1-6	TRBV7-9	.	13	.
CSASPGPKQYF	TRBJ2-7	TRBV20-1	.	11	.
CASTVDTGTQYF	TRBJ2-5	TRBV7-9	.	12	.
CASSLAGRGVQETQYF	TRBJ2-5	TRBV7-9	.	16	.
CASSPAAWAGDNEQFF	TRBJ2-1	TRBV18	.	16	.
CASSEGSTTNEKLFF	TRBJ1-4	TRBV2	.	15	.
CASSQNLREQYF	TRBJ2-7	TRBV3-1/TRBV3-2	.	12	.
CAISESGGLEAFF	TRBJ1-1	TRBV10-3	.	13	.
CASSSVTRSGVAFF	TRBJ1-1	TRBV6-5	.	14	.
CAIRGTSAAYEQYF	TRBJ2-7	TRBV10-3	.	14	TRBD2
CASSLFQGWTEQYF	TRBJ2-7	TRBV27	.	14	.
CASSKARNTEAFF	TRBJ1-1	TRBV21-1	.	13	.
CASSGTDLPDTQYF	TRBJ2-3	TRBV28	once	14	TRBD1
CASIGGPMNTEAFF	TRBJ1-1	TRBV2	once	14	.
CASSEDRGSEKLFF	TRBJ1-4	TRBV6-1	.	14	TRBD1
CASSGMGAGAYNEQFF	TRBJ2-1	TRBV27	.	16	TRBD2
CAISVARLASEQFF	TRBJ2-1	TRBV10-3	.	14	TRBD2
CASSLFSGSYEQYF	TRBJ2-7	TRBV5-1	.	14	TRBD2
CASSWQGGEKLFF	TRBJ1-4	TRBV5-4	.	13	.
CASSPTGPTDTQYF	TRBJ2-3	TRBV18	.	14	TRBD1
CASRTGLDNEQFF	TRBJ2-1	TRBV28	.	13	TRBD2
CAWSSGQGQAPLHF	TRBJ1-6	TRBV30	.	14	TRBD1